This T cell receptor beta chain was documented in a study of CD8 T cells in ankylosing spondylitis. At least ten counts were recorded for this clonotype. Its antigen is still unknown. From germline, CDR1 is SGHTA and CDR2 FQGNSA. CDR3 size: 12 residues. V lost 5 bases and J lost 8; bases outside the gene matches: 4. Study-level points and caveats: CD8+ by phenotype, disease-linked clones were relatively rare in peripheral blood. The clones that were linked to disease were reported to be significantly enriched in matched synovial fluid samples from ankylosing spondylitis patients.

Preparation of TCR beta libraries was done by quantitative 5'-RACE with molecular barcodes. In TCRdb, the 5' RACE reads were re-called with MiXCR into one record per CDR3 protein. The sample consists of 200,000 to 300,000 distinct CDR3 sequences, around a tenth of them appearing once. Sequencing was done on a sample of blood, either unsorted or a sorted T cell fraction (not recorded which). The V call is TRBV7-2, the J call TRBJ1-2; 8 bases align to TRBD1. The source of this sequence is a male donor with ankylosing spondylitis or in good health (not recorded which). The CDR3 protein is CASSRTGIGYTF. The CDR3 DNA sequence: TGTGCCAGCAGCCGGACAGGGATCGGCTACACCTTC.